Listed below are T cell receptor beta chains from one sample, sequenced in a study of preoperative IRX-2 immunotherapy in early breast cancer. Profiled with immunoSEQ multiplex PCR; TCRdb holds only in-frame clones, not every one. Of approximately 44,000 clones listed, roughly 95% are singletons. Source: tumor tissue, taken after IRX-2 immunotherapy. The receptors derive from a human donor with breast cancer. Each CDR3 is given with its conserved first and last residue. The D gene is left open where the match is weak. The size entry is marked missing in some rows and otherwise reads once, few, many or a size class.

len	abundance	v_gene	j_gene	d_gene	CDR3aa	CDR3nt
15	-	TRBV19	TRBJ1-5	-	CASSIRGGDNQPQHF	TGTGCCAGTAGTATTAGGGGGGGCGACAATCAGCCCCAGCATTTT
15	-	TRBV27	TRBJ1-1	-	CASSAITPTVTEAFF	TGTGCCAGCAGTGCTATAACACCGACGGTCACTGAAGCTTTCTTT
12	-	TRBV28	TRBJ1-2	-	CASSEINYGYTF	TGTGCCAGCAGTGAGATTAACTATGGCTACACCTTC
15	-	TRBV9	TRBJ2-7	-	CASSASWVGSYEQYF	TGTGCCAGCAGCGCATCATGGGTTGGCTCCTACGAGCAGTACTTC
14	-	TRBV4-3	TRBJ1-1	TRBD1	CASSPRTGGLEAFF	TGCGCCAGCAGTCCCCGAACAGGGGGGCTTGAAGCTTTCTTT
17	-	TRBV5-4	TRBJ2-2	TRBD2	CASSFSGRALGTGELFF	TGTGCCAGCAGCTTTAGCGGGAGGGCCCTCGGGACCGGGGAGCTGTTTTTT
12	-	TRBV28	TRBJ1-1	-	CASTYGTSEAFF	TGTGCCAGCACATACGGGACCTCTGAAGCTTTCTTT
13	-	TRBV5-1	TRBJ2-5	TRBD1	CASSETGVETQYF	TGCGCCAGCAGCGAAACAGGGGTTGAGACCCAGTACTTC
16	-	TRBV7-3	TRBJ2-1	TRBD2	CASSLTVAGGDNEQFF	TGTGCCAGCAGCTTAACGGTGGCGGGGGGGGACAATGAGCAGTTCTTC
13	-	TRBV7-3	TRBJ1-1	-	CASSLGKRTEAFF	TGTGCCAGCAGCTTAGGAAAGCGGACTGAAGCTTTCTTT
14	-	TRBV29-1	TRBJ1-2	-	CSVEPEGGFYGYTF	TGCAGCGTTGAACCAGAGGGGGGATTCTATGGCTACACCTTC
13	-	TRBV6-5	TRBJ2-7	-	CASTTGGTYEQYF	TGTGCCAGCACCACCGGGGGAACCTACGAGCAGTACTTC
15	-	TRBV5-8	TRBJ2-7	-	CASSSSLLATYEQYF	TGTGCCAGCAGCTCCTCATTACTAGCCACCTACGAGCAGTACTTC
17	-	TRBV5-6	TRBJ2-2	-	CASSLLYLGVRHRELFF	TGTGCCAGCAGCTTATTGTATTTGGGGGTTCGGCACCGGGAGCTGTTTTTT
13	-	TRBV18	TRBJ1-1	TRBD1	CASSQGTDTEAFF	TGTGCCAGCTCACAGGGGACAGACACTGAAGCTTTCTTT
14	-	TRBV7-9	TRBJ2-5	TRBD1	CASSSWTGGETQYF	TGTGCCAGCAGCAGTTGGACAGGGGGAGAGACCCAGTACTTC
15	-	TRBV4-2	TRBJ1-1	TRBD1	CASSYQTGDDTEAFF	TGTGCCAGCAGCTACCAGACAGGGGATGACACTGAAGCTTTCTTT
15	-	TRBV19	TRBJ1-3	-	CASSIWTASGNTIYF	TGTGCCAGTAGTATCTGGACGGCCTCTGGAAACACCATATATTTT
13	-	TRBV2	TRBJ1-1	-	CASSDRRNTEAFF	TGTGCCAGCAGTGACAGGAGGAACACTGAAGCTTTCTTT
10	-	TRBV28	TRBJ2-5	-	CASRGETQYF	TGTGCCAGCAGAGGGGAGACCCAGTACTTC
13	-	TRBV7-8	TRBJ1-5	-	CASSLRPNQPQHF	TGTGCCAGCAGCTTACGGCCCAATCAGCCCCAGCATTTT
14	-	TRBV6-5	TRBJ1-2	TRBD1	CASRKHDRGGGYTF	TGTGCCAGCAGAAAACATGACAGGGGAGGGGGCTACACCTTC
15	-	TRBV6-4	TRBJ2-7	TRBD1	CASSVSGQGAYEQYF	TGTGCCAGCAGTGTCTCAGGACAGGGTGCCTACGAGCAGTACTTC
15	-	TRBV30	TRBJ2-2	TRBD1	CAWDRDRGLAGELFF	TGTGCCTGGGACCGGGACAGGGGGCTCGCCGGGGAGCTGTTTTTT
13	-	TRBV21-1	TRBJ1-5	-	CASSSRGNQPQHF	TGTGCCAGCAGTTCAAGAGGCAATCAGCCCCAGCATTTT
17	-	TRBV15	TRBJ1-2	TRBD1	CATSRERAGPTGGGYTF	TGTGCCACCAGCAGAGAAAGGGCGGGACCGACAGGGGGCGGCTACACCTTC
13	-	TRBV10-3	TRBJ1-1	-	CAIRGIDNTEAFF	TGTGCCATCAGAGGTATAGACAACACTGAAGCTTTCTTT
14	-	TRBV28	TRBJ1-5	-	CASSSPRGTQPQHF	TGTGCCAGCAGTTCCCCCCGGGGGACCCAGCCCCAGCATTTT
14	-	TRBV11-3	TRBJ2-7	TRBD1	CASSLGFGQGEQYF	TGTGCCAGCAGCTTAGGTTTCGGACAGGGGGAGCAGTACTTC
12	-	TRBV28	TRBJ2-7	-	CASSPLRYEQYF	TGTGCCAGCAGTCCCCTTCGGTACGAGCAGTACTTC
15	once	TRBV5-1	TRBJ2-7	-	CASSPPPGQTREQYF	TGCGCCAGCAGCCCACCCCCGGGCCAGACTAGGGAGCAGTACTTC
14	-	TRBV10-3	TRBJ2-1	TRBD1	CAIRADRGRNEQFF	TGTGCCATCAGGGCGGACAGGGGACGGAATGAGCAGTTCTTC
13	-	TRBV27	TRBJ1-1	-	CASSLWANTEAFF	TGTGCCAGCAGTTTATGGGCGAACACTGAAGCTTTCTTT
16	-	TRBV4-1	TRBJ2-7	TRBD2	CASSQDRPSGRYEQYF	TGCGCCAGCAGCCAAGATCGCCCTAGCGGGCGCTACGAGCAGTACTTC
14	-	TRBV5-1	TRBJ2-5	-	CASSLAGVQETQYF	TGCGCCAGCAGCTTGGCTGGGGTTCAAGAGACCCAGTACTTC
15	few	TRBV19	TRBJ2-1	TRBD2	CASSIYTFGRAEQFF	TGTGCCAGTAGTATATACACGTTCGGGAGGGCCGAGCAGTTCTTC
16	-	TRBV2	TRBJ2-3	TRBD2	CASSGLAGGGTDTQYF	TGTGCCAGCTCGGGACTAGCGGGAGGAGGTACAGATACGCAGTATTTT
12	-	TRBV30	TRBJ2-7	-	CAWGQGPYEQYF	TGTGCCTGGGGCCAGGGTCCCTACGAGCAGTACTTC
13	-	TRBV4-2	TRBJ1-1	-	CASSPPTGAKAFF	TGTGCCAGCAGCCCTCCGACGGGTGCCAAAGCTTTCTTT
15	-	TRBV15	TRBJ1-5	-	CATTLLTAGNQPQHF	TGTGCCACCACTTTACTAACTGCGGGCAATCAGCCCCAGCATTTT
13	-	TRBV5-1	TRBJ1-4	-	CASTTATNEKLFF	TGCGCCAGCACGACTGCAACTAATGAAAAACTGTTTTTT
15	-	TRBV11-2	TRBJ1-1	TRBD1	CASSSSGQGNTEAFF	TGTGCCAGCAGCTCTTCCGGACAGGGGAACACTGAAGCTTTCTTT
15	-	TRBV9	TRBJ2-1	TRBD2	CASSVGRLAGNEQFF	TGTGCCAGCAGCGTAGGGAGACTAGCTGGCAATGAGCAGTTCTTC
16	-	TRBV7-2	TRBJ2-7	TRBD2	CASTPSGVWLAGEQYF	TGTGCCAGCACCCCCAGCGGGGTTTGGCTTGCGGGAGAGCAGTACTTC
17	-	TRBV7-6	TRBJ2-5	TRBD1	CASSGAAGGDFEETQYF	TGTGCCAGCAGCGGAGCTGCAGGGGGCGATTTTGAGGAGACCCAGTACTTC
17	-	TRBV2	TRBJ2-7	TRBD2	CASKGPKRGGPSYEQYF	TGTGCCAGCAAGGGACCCAAGCGGGGGGGACCCTCCTACGAGCAGTACTTC
15	-	TRBV7-9	TRBJ1-2	-	CASSGFLGQSNGYTF	TGTGCCAGCAGCGGGTTTCTAGGACAGAGTAATGGCTACACCTTC
18	-	TRBV7-2	TRBJ2-1	TRBD2	CASSWGLAGAGFYNEQFF	TGTGCCAGCAGCTGGGGACTAGCGGGAGCGGGATTCTACAATGAGCAGTTCTTC
14	few	TRBV7-2	TRBJ2-5	TRBD2	CASSQGGGRETQYF	TGTGCCAGCAGCCAGGGCGGGGGTAGGGAGACCCAGTACTTC